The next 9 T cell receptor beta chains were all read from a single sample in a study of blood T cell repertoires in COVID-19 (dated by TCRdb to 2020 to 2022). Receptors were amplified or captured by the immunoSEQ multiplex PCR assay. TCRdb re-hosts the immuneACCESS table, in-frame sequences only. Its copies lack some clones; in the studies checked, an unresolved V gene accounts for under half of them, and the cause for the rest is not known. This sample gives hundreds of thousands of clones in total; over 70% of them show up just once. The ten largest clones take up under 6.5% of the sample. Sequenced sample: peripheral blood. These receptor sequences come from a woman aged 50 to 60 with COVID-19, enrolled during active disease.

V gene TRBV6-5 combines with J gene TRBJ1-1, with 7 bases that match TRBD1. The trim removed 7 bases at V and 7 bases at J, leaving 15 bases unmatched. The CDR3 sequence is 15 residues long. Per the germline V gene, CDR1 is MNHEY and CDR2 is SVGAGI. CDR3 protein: CASKTPDRVLGEAFF. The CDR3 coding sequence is TGTGCCAGCAAGACCCCCGACAGGGTTTTAGGTGAAGCTTTCTTT.

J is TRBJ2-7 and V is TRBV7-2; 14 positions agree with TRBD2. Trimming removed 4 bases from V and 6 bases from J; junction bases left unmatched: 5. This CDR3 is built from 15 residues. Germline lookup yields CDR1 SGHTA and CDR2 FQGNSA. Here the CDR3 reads CASSSRLAGGPEQYF. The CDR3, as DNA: TGTGCCAGCAGCTCGCGACTAGCGGGAGGGCCCGAGCAGTACTTC.

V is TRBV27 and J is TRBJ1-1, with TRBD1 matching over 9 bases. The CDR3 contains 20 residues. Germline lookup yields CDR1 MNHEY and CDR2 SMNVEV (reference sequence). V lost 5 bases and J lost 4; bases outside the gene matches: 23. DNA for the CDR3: TGTGCCAGCAGTCCCGACAGGGGGTGGACCGAGAGGAATGAGGGCACTGAAGCTTTCTTT. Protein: CASSPDRGWTERNEGTEAFF.

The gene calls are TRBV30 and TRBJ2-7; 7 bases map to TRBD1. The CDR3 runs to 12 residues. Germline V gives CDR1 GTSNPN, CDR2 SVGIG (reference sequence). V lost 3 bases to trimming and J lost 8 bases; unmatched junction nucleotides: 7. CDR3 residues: CAWRDTGAQQYF. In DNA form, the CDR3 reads TGTGCCTGGAGGGACACAGGGGCCCAGCAGTACTTC.

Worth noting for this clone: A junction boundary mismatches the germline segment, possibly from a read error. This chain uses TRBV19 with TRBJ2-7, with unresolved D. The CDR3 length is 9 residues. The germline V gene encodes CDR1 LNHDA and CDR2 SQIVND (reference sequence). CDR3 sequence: CASPPMSDF. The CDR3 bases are TGTGCCAGTCCGCCTATGTCGGACTTC.

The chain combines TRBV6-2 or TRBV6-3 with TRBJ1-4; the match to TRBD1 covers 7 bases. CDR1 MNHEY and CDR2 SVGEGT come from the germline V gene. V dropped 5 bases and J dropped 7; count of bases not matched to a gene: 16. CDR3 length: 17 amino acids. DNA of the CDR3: TGTGCCAGCAGTCTCCCCGGGGCCGACAGGGCGGGTGAAAAACTGTTTTTT. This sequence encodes CASSLPGADRAGEKLFF.

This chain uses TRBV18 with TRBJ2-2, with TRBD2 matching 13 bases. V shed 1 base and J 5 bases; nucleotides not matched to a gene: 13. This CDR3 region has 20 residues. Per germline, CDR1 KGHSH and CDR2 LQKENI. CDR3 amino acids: CASSPQPILAGGVRTGELFF. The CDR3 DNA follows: TGTGCCAGCTCACCACAACCCATACTAGCGGGAGGGGTACGGACCGGGGAGCTGTTTTTT.

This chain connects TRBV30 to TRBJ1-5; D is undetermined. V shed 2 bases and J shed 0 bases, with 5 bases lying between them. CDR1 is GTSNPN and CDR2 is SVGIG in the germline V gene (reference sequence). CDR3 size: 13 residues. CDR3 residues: CAWSINSNQPQHF. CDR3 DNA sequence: TGTGCCTGGAGTATAAATAGCAATCAGCCCCAGCATTTT. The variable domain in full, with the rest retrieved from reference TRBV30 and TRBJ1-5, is SQTIHQWPATLVQPVGSPLSLECTVEGTSNPNLYWYRQAAGRGLQLLFYSVGIGQISSEVPQNLSASRPQDRQFILSSKKLLLSDSGFYLCAWSINSNQPQHFGDGTRLSIL.

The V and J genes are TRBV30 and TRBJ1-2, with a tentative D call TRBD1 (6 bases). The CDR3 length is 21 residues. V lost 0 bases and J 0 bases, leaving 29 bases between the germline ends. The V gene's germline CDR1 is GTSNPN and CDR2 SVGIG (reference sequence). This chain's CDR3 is CAWSVAGIWTAELPSNYGYTF. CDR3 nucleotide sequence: TGTGCCTGGAGTGTAGCTGGAATTTGGACAGCGGAACTCCCCTCTAACTATGGCTACACCTTC.